What follows are 11 T cell receptor beta chains derived from one specimen sequenced in a study of CD8 T cells in Susac syndrome. Random hexamers primed reverse transcription of about 0.5 to 1 ug RNA. TCRdb reprocessed the immunoSEQ multiplex PCR reads with MiXCR, giving one entry per CDR3 protein. The sample lists about 300,000 distinct CDR3 sequences, under 95% occurring once. Sample: CD4+ T cells from PBMCs. The origin of the receptors is a human donor with multiple sclerosis.

This clonotype was detected once. The genes are TRBV12-3 or TRBV12-4 and TRBJ2-4; 10 bases align to TRBD2. The CDR3 runs to 17 residues. The trim removed 5 bases at V and 0 bases at J, leaving 7 bases unmatched. The CDR3 region is CASSKRGGPLAKNIQYF. For the CDR3, the DNA is TGTGCCAGCAGTAAGCGGGGGGGCCCCCTAGCCAAAAACATTCAGTACTTC.

The V gene is TRBV25-1, the J gene TRBJ2-5; 7 bases are a match to TRBD1. Losses at the gene ends were 10 bases for V and 5 bases for J; bases not matched to a gene: 10. This CDR3 has 13 residues. Germline CDR1 and CDR2: MGHDK and SYGVNS. In nucleotides, the CDR3 is TGTGCCACCTATGGACAGGCCCCCGAGACCCAGTACTTC. Translation gives CATYGQAPETQYF.

The chain links TRBV2 to TRBJ2-3; 9 bases map to TRBD2. CDR3 length: 15 residues. The V segment lost 10 bases and the J segment 2 bases; nucleotides outside the gene matches: 10. Germline CDR1 and CDR2: SNHLY and FYNNEI. This CDR3 reads CATHWSGGNTDTQYF. CDR3 nucleotides: TGTGCCACCCATTGGAGCGGGGGGAACACAGATACGCAGTATTTT.

The CDR3 DNA reads TGTGCCAGCAGTGAGGCGGGGCCTTTGGGTGAGCAGTTCTTC. Translating gives CASSEAGPLGEQFF. The genes are TRBV2 and TRBJ2-1, with TRBD2 as a possible D gene (6 bases). CDR1 is SNHLY and CDR2 is FYNNEI in the germline V gene. The CDR3 covers 14 residues. Between the trimmed V and J ends, which lost 3 bases and 9 bases, there was a span of 15 bases.

V gene TRBV9 combines with J gene TRBJ1-1, with D uncertain. The CDR3 runs to 13 residues. Trimming cost V 0 bases and J 3 bases, with 6 bases left between them. Germline CDR1 reads SGDLS; CDR2 reads YYNGEE. CDR3 protein: CASSVGRDTEAFF. In nucleotides, the CDR3 is TGTGCCAGCAGCGTAGGAAGGGACACTGAAGCTTTCTTT.

The chain employs TRBV12-3 or TRBV12-4 and TRBJ2-5, with 10 nucleotides matching TRBD2. The CDR3 loop spans 14 amino acids. With 4 bases clipped from V and 4 bases from J, the junction kept 3 bases outside the gene matches. The CDR3: CASSSLAGAETQYF. The DNA for the CDR3 is TGTGCCAGCAGTTCTCTAGCGGGGGCAGAGACCCAGTACTTC.

The V call is TRBV9, the J call TRBJ2-1; TRBD2 aligns across 12 bases. This CDR3 has 18 amino acids. V lost 4 bases to trimming and J lost 6 bases; unmatched junction nucleotides: 14. Germline lookup yields CDR1 SGDLS and CDR2 YYNGEE. The chain's CDR3 is CASSPILGGLAGRNEQFF. CDR3 coding DNA: TGTGCCAGCAGCCCCATTTTGGGGGGACTAGCGGGTCGCAATGAGCAGTTCTTC.

This chain links TRBV4-1 with TRBJ2-5; 10 positions agree with TRBD1. CDR1 and CDR2 (germline): MGHRA, YSYEKL. CDR3 size: 16 residues. V was pared by 4 bases and J by 2 bases, with 7 bases of the junction left unmatched. The CDR3 sequence: CASSLTTGGGQETQYF. The CDR3 DNA sequence: TGCGCCAGCAGCCTGACGACAGGGGGCGGACAAGAGACCCAGTACTTC.

The chain joins TRBV29-1 to TRBJ2-1; 16 bases agree with TRBD2. The germline CDR1 and CDR2 sequences are SQVTM and ANQGSEA. The CDR3 has 18 residues. Germline trimming cut 5 bases from V and 1 base from J; bases unmatched to any gene: 8. The CDR3 DNA is TGCAGCGTTTGGGCGGGACTAGCGGGAGGGTTATCCTACAATGAGCAGTTCTTC. Translation: CSVWAGLAGGLSYNEQFF.

V and J are TRBV11-1 and TRBJ1-1; tentative D call: TRBD1 (5 bases). The germline V and J ends were trimmed by 1 base and 7 bases, with 19 bases remaining between them. Germline V lookup: CDR1 SGHAT, CDR2 FQDESV (reference sequence). This CDR3 has 16 amino acids. CDR3: CASSLEIAGRSVEAFF. CDR3 bases: TGTGCCAGCAGCTTAGAGATTGCAGGGAGAAGCGTTGAAGCTTTCTTT.

V is TRBV12-3 or TRBV12-4 and J is TRBJ1-2; no reliable D call. Trimming left V 3 bases short and J 4 bases short, with 9 bases between. This CDR3 is 13 amino acids long. The CDR3 spells CASSFSVFYGYTF. The CDR3 DNA reads TGTGCCAGCAGTTTTTCGGTTTTCTATGGCTACACCTTC.